These 30 T cell receptor beta chains originate from one sample sequenced in a study of patients and donors after allogeneic stem cell transplantation. TCRdb re-called the RT-PCR reads with MiXCR, one entry per CDR3 protein. The sample holds 920,000 or so distinct CDR3 sequences; roughly 18% are singletons and the top ten take 6%. Sample: blood, either unsorted or a sorted T cell fraction (not recorded which). These receptors were collected from a human donor who was either an allogeneic HSCT recipient or a stem cell or donor lymphocyte infusion donor (not recorded which). It is not recorded whose cells these are; they may come from a transplant donor.

This clonotype was recorded at least ten times. The J gene is TRBJ1-3, the V gene TRBV7-9, with D unclear. This CDR3 region has 12 residues. V was trimmed by 1 base and J by 5 bases, leaving 3 bases between them. The germline V gene encodes CDR1 SEHNR and CDR2 FQNEAQ (reference sequence). The CDR3 nucleotides are TGTGCCAGCAGCTTAGATCGAAACACCATATATTTT. Its translation: CASSLDRNTIYF.

This clonotype was observed a few times. The V and J genes are TRBV29-1 and TRBJ2-2; 8 nucleotides match TRBD2. The CDR3 has 14 amino acids. Germline CDR1 is SQVTM and CDR2 is ANQGSEA. Germline trimming cut 6 bases from V and 6 bases from J; bases unmatched to any gene: 9. The CDR3 loop is CSVDTGTRAGELFF. CDR3 DNA sequence: TGCAGCGTGGATACCGGGACTAGAGCCGGGGAGCTGTTTTTT.

The chain carries TRBV5-5 and TRBJ1-1, with D unclear. This CDR3 is 13 amino acids long. Germline V CDR1 and CDR2: SGHKS, YYEKEE (reference sequence). Deletions cut 5 bases from V and 7 bases from J, with 15 bases between. The CDR3 region is CASSRQPALEAFF. The CDR3 bases are TGTGCCAGCAGTCGCCAGCCAGCCCTTGAAGCTTTCTTT. The whole variable domain, remainder taken from reference TRBV5-5 and TRBJ1-1, is DAGVTQSPTHLIKTRGQQVTLRCSPISGHKSVSWYQQVLGQGPQFIFQYYEKEERGRGNFPDRFSARQFPNYSSELNVNALLLGDSALYLCASSRQPALEAFFGQGTRLTVV.

This clonotype was recorded a few times. The chain uses TRBV29-1 and TRBJ2-5; TRBD2 matches at 8 bases. The CDR3 has 16 residues. Germline V gene lookup returns CDR1 SQVTM and CDR2 ANQGSEA. V lost 5 bases to trimming and J lost 4 bases; unmatched junction nucleotides: 15. CDR3 residues: CSVRGREGPVRETQYF. The CDR3 DNA reads as TGCAGCGTTCGGGGTCGGGAGGGCCCGGTCCGAGAGACCCAGTACTTC.

The chain links TRBV7-8 to TRBJ1-4, with D uncertain. The V end was cut by 3 bases, the J end by 6 bases, with 8 bases between. The CDR3 loop spans 13 amino acids. Germline loops: CDR1 SGHVS, CDR2 FQNEAQ. The CDR3 nucleotides are TGTGCCAGCAGCTTCTCGTATTATGAAAAACTGTTTTTT. This sequence encodes CASSFSYYEKLFF.

The gene calls are TRBV25-1 and TRBJ2-1; TRBD1 or TRBD2 may be the D gene (5 bases each). The CDR3 runs to 13 residues. From germline, CDR1 is MGHDK and CDR2 SYGVNS. With 8 bases removed from V and 5 bases from J, the gap between germline ends came to 13 bases. The CDR3 is CASSHGTNNEQFF. In nucleotides, the CDR3 is TGTGCCAGCTCCCACGGGACCAACAATGAGCAGTTCTTC.

The chain recombines TRBV24-1 with TRBJ2-2, with D unresolved. V lost 0 bases to trimming and J lost 2 bases, with 6 bases between them. Germline V lookup: CDR1 KGHDR, CDR2 SFDVKD. This CDR3 is 15 amino acids long. In nucleotides, the CDR3 is TGTGCCACCAGTGATTTGAGGAGTAACACCGGGGAGCTGTTTTTT. Translation gives CATSDLRSNTGELFF.

This clonotype was counted ten times or more. The chain couples TRBV20-1 to TRBJ2-7; the D gene is possibly TRBD1 (6 bases). This CDR3 comprises 13 residues. In germline, CDR1 is DFQATT, CDR2 SNEGSKA (reference sequence). V was clipped by 3 bases and J by 4 bases, with 13 bases between them. CDR3 in amino acids: CSASATGPYEQYF. The CDR3 DNA reads TGCAGTGCTAGTGCGACAGGACCTTACGAGCAGTACTTC.

V and J are TRBV27 and TRBJ2-3; D is ambiguous. CDR3 size: 15 residues. V was pared by 4 bases and J by 2 bases, with 13 bases between. CDR1 and CDR2 (germline): MNHEY, SMNVEV (reference sequence). This chain's CDR3 is CASSSKASYTDTQYF. The CDR3 DNA sequence: TGTGCCAGCAGTTCAAAGGCATCCTACACAGATACGCAGTATTTT.

This clonotype was seen a few times. For the CDR3, the DNA is TGTGCCATCAGTGGGGGACAGGTTGGAGAAAAACTGTTTTTT. It is translated as CAISGGQVGEKLFF. This rearrangement joins TRBV10-3 to TRBJ1-4; 8 bases fit TRBD1. The ends lost 4 bases at V and 8 bases at J; junction bases unmatched: 6. This CDR3 has 14 residues. The germline CDR1 and CDR2 sequences are ENHRY and SYGVKD.

This chain uses TRBV5-1 with TRBJ2-7, with 7 bases matching TRBD2. This CDR3 comprises 15 residues. Germline V gene data show CDR1 as SGHRS and CDR2 as YFSETQ. V was pared by 4 bases and J by 0 bases, with 7 bases of the junction left unmatched. The CDR3 nucleotides are TGCGCCAGCAGCGGGGGGGGGACTAACTCCTACGAGCAGTACTTC. It specifies CASSGGGTNSYEQYF.

J is TRBJ1-3 and V is TRBV20-1; D is perhaps TRBD1 (6 bases). The CDR3 has 15 amino acids. The ends were cut back, 0 bases at V and 4 bases at J, with 13 bases in the middle. Germline assignment: CDR1 DFQATT and CDR2 SNEGSKA (reference sequence). The DNA of the CDR3 is TGCAGTGCTAGAGATATTGGGGGGCCAGGAAACACCATATATTTT. This gives the protein CSARDIGGPGNTIYF.

The chain couples TRBV12-3 or TRBV12-4 to TRBJ1-3, with a possible D match to TRBD1 (6 bases). This CDR3 is built from 13 residues. Trimming cost V 7 bases and J 8 bases, with 15 bases left between them. The CDR3 coding sequence is TGTGCCAGCACCTTGCTCAGGGGACACACCATATATTTT. It is translated as CASTLLRGHTIYF.

The chain has TRBV4-1 and TRBJ1-3, with 10 positions matching TRBD1. This CDR3 is 15 amino acids long. CDR1 is MGHRA, CDR2 YSYEKL, per germline. Losses at the gene ends were 1 base for V and 7 bases for J; bases not matched to a gene: 4. CDR3 loop: CASSQVVDRGNTIYF. The CDR3 nucleotides are TGCGCCAGCAGCCAAGTAGTGGACAGGGGGAACACCATATATTTT.

This clonotype came up a few times. The chain links TRBV4-1 to TRBJ2-1, with 8 bases identical to TRBD2. This CDR3 spans 17 amino acids. The trim removed 1 base at V and 6 bases at J, leaving 11 bases unmatched. Germline CDR1 reads MGHRA; CDR2 reads YSYEKL. CDR3 sequence: CASSQVIGTSRGNEQFF. CDR3 nucleotide sequence: TGCGCCAGCAGCCAAGTAATCGGGACTAGTAGGGGCAATGAGCAGTTCTTC.

This clonotype has a count of ten or more. The V and J genes are TRBV10-3 and TRBJ2-7; the D gene is possibly TRBD1 (7 bases). CDR1 and CDR2 (germline): ENHRY, SYGVKD. V lost 4 bases and J 5 bases, leaving 12 bases between the germline ends. This CDR3 is 13 amino acids long. CDR3 bases: TGTGCCATCAGTGCGGAGGGGGCAGACGAGCAGTACTTC. It is translated as CAISAEGADEQYF.

V is TRBV4-3 and J is TRBJ1-2, with D perhaps matching TRBD1 (5 bases). Germline CDR1 is LGHNA and CDR2 is YSLEER. Trimming left V 1 base short and J 4 bases short, with 19 bases between. The CDR3 extends over 17 amino acids. In DNA form, the CDR3 reads TGCGCCAGCAGCCAAGGGGGAGGGGCGGGTATCCTCTATGGCTACACCTTC. It yields the protein CASSQGGGAGILYGYTF.

This clonotype was detected a few times. The rearrangement joins TRBV20-1 to TRBJ1-2; 9 bases match TRBD1. V trimming: 4 bases; J trimming: 3 bases; junction bases outside the gene matches: 6. Germline assignment: CDR1 DFQATT and CDR2 SNEGSKA (reference sequence). The CDR3 contains 14 residues. In nucleotides, the CDR3 is TGCAGTGCTATTAAAAGGACAGGGGACTATGGCTACACCTTC. This translates into CSAIKRTGDYGYTF.

The rearrangement joins TRBV12-3 or TRBV12-4 to TRBJ1-1; D is perhaps TRBD1 (5 bases). V shed 8 bases and J shed 5 bases, with 18 bases lying between them. The CDR3 covers 14 residues. The CDR3 is CASFRWGVGTEAFF. The CDR3 bases are TGTGCCAGCTTCCGATGGGGGGTGGGGACTGAAGCTTTCTTT.

This clonotype was seen a few times. At one boundary the junction diverges from the germline segment, which might be a read error. This chain joins TRBV20-1 and TRBJ2-3, with D perhaps TRBD2 (5 bases). Germline values: CDR1 DFQATT, CDR2 SNEGSKA (reference sequence). This CDR3 is 15 amino acids long. This chain's CDR3 is CSATSARISTNTQYF. The CDR3 nucleotides read TGCAGTGCAACTAGTGCACGCATAAGCACAAATACGCAGTATTTT.

This clonotype occurred a few times. The rearrangement uses TRBV12-3 or TRBV12-4 and TRBJ1-1; TRBD1 might be the D (6 bases). The germline V and J ends were trimmed by 6 bases and 5 bases, with 19 bases remaining between them. This CDR3 is built from 15 residues. The CDR3 sequence: CASSPSGQFRTEAFF. The CDR3 DNA follows: TGTGCCAGCAGCCCGAGTGGACAGTTTAGGACTGAAGCTTTCTTT.

The CDR3 reads CSAGSLAGVGYEQYF. The CDR3 bases are TGCAGTGCTGGATCTCTTGCGGGAGTGGGTTACGAGCAGTACTTC. The V gene is TRBV20-1, the J gene TRBJ2-7, with TRBD2 identical over 7 bases. This CDR3 spans 15 amino acids. V shed 5 bases, J shed 4 bases, and the junction held 14 bases outside the gene matches. Per germline, CDR1 DFQATT and CDR2 SNEGSKA (reference sequence).

The rearrangement joins TRBV7-9 to TRBJ2-7; possible D gene TRBD1, 5 bases. V was cut by 5 bases and J by 6 bases, with 17 bases left in between. Germline CDR1 SEHNR, CDR2 FQNEAQ (reference sequence). The CDR3 extends over 14 amino acids. Here the CDR3 DNA reads TGTGCCAGCAGCCCAATACCAGGGTCCCCCGAGCAGTACTTC. Amino acid sequence: CASSPIPGSPEQYF.

This clonotype was seen only a few times. The rearrangement joins TRBV7-2 to TRBJ2-2; D ambiguous. Germline loops: CDR1 SGHTA, CDR2 FQGNSA. V lost 2 bases and J 1 base, leaving 11 bases between the germline ends. This CDR3 contains 16 residues. CDR3 sequence reads: CASSLTRAKNTGELFF. The DNA for the CDR3 is TGTGCCAGCAGCTTAACCAGAGCCAAGAACACCGGGGAGCTGTTTTTT.

In its sample, this clonotype was seen a few times. The V and J genes are TRBV7-9 and TRBJ2-2; D is ambiguous. The CDR3 contains 11 residues. Germline CDR1 SEHNR, CDR2 FQNEAQ (reference sequence). Between the trimmed V and J ends, which lost 11 bases and 4 bases, there was a span of 8 bases. CDR3 in DNA: TGTGCCCATATTAGCACCGGGGAGCTGTTTTTT. It translates to CAHISTGELFF.

The chain links TRBV29-1 to TRBJ1-3, with a possible D match to TRBD1 (6 bases). The germline gives CDR1 SQVTM, CDR2 ANQGSEA. CDR3 size: 14 residues. The ends were cut back, 6 bases at V and 3 bases at J, with 15 bases in the middle. CDR3 in DNA: TGCAGCGTCGGAACAGGGTTAAATGGAAACACCATATATTTT. Its protein is CSVGTGLNGNTIYF.

The chain links TRBV12-3 or TRBV12-4 to TRBJ1-3, with 9 bases that match TRBD1. The V segment lost 5 bases and the J segment 3 bases; nucleotides outside the gene matches: 5. The CDR3 is made up of 15 amino acids. The CDR3 DNA follows: TGTGCCAGCAGTCAACGACAGGGGGTTGGAAACACCATATATTTT. Translated: CASSQRQGVGNTIYF.

The chain carries TRBV5-1 and TRBJ1-1; D not resolved. There are 10 residues in the CDR3. Germline values: CDR1 SGHRS, CDR2 YFSETQ. Trimming removed 4 bases from V and 11 bases from J, with 9 bases in between. The CDR3 loop reads CASSLDGAFF. The CDR3 region has the DNA TGCGCCAGCAGCCTGGACGGGGCTTTCTTT.

The V and J genes are TRBV10-3 and TRBJ2-5; D assignment may be TRBD1 or TRBD2 (5 bases each). CDR3 length: 15 amino acids. Germline CDR1 reads ENHRY; CDR2 reads SYGVKD. Trimming took off 10 bases at V and 4 bases at J, with 22 bases between the two ends. The CDR3 protein is CATPGAVESRETQYF. The CDR3 DNA sequence: TGTGCCACCCCCGGGGCGGTCGAGTCTAGAGAGACCCAGTACTTC.

The rearrangement links TRBV20-1 to TRBJ1-5; TRBD1 matches at 7 bases. V dropped 4 bases and J dropped 3; count of bases not matched to a gene: 12. Per germline, CDR1 DFQATT and CDR2 SNEGSKA (reference sequence). This CDR3 spans 16 amino acids. CDR3 DNA: TGCAGTGCTATACCCCGACAGGGCTTAGACAATCAGCCCCAGCATTTT. Its translation: CSAIPRQGLDNQPQHF.